The next 27 T cell receptor beta chains were all read from a single sample in a study of Graves' ophthalmopathy and Graves' hyperthyroidism. RNA transcripts served as template for amplifying TCR beta CDR3 sequences. In the first round, RT-PCR was carried out with HTBI primers, and a multiplex PCR formed the second round. TCRdb redid the calling of the multiplex PCR reads with MiXCR, one entry per CDR3 protein. The sample carries hundreds of thousands of distinct CDR3 sequences, over 40% recorded once. The sequenced sample was peripheral blood. The receptors come from an adult man with Graves' ophthalmopathy.

Concerning this clonotype itself: The CDR3 end shows no conserved phenylalanine or tryptophan, and so a read error is likely. The DNA is left out, because the CDR3 cannot be placed on it with certainty; the CDR3 is given as TCRdb lists it. The chain's CDR3 is CASSQDGIA. The V call is TRBV4-3, the J call TRBJ1-1. CDR1 and CDR2 from the germline V gene are LGHNA and YSLEER. The CDR3 is 9 residues long, counting both termini.

The V gene is TRBV19, the J gene TRBJ1-5; 10 bases line up with TRBD1. V shed 5 bases and J 6 bases; nucleotides not matched to a gene: 7. CDR1 is LNHDA, CDR2 SQIVND, per germline (reference sequence). This CDR3 region has 15 residues. In DNA form, the CDR3 reads TGTGCCAGTAGTCGACAGGGGGCGGGTAGTCAGCCCCAGCATTTT. Translated: CASSRQGAGSQPQHF.

In its sample, this clonotype was seen many times. The chain uses TRBV15 and TRBJ1-5; 8 positions agree with TRBD1. The CDR3 extends over 14 amino acids. Germline V lookup: CDR1 LNHNV, CDR2 YYDKDF (reference sequence). V shed 4 bases and J 9 bases; nucleotides not matched to a gene: 8. CDR3: CATSNRDRFGPQHF. The CDR3 bases are TGTGCCACCAGCAACCGGGACAGGTTTGGGCCCCAGCATTTT.

The genes are TRBV10-3 and TRBJ1-5; D is possibly TRBD1 (5 bases). The CDR3 has 14 residues. V dropped 6 bases and J dropped 14 bases, with 23 bases sitting between them. In germline, CDR1 is ENHRY, CDR2 SYGVKD. In nucleotides, the CDR3 is TGTGCCATCAGCCCTGAGCGGGGACGGGCCTACGAGCATTTT. This sequence encodes CAISPERGRAYEHF.

This chain joins TRBV29-1 and TRBJ2-7; a weak D match, TRBD2 (6 bases). This CDR3 has 13 amino acids. Trimming left V 3 bases short and J 7 bases short, with 16 bases between. Germline V gene lookup returns CDR1 SQVTM and CDR2 ANQGSEA. CDR3 in amino acids: CSVERRGHNEQYF. In DNA, the CDR3 is TGCAGCGTTGAGAGGCGGGGCCACAATGAGCAGTACTTC.

Concerning this clonotype: Possible read error: a much larger clone is one base away. The chain has TRBV5-5 and TRBJ2-7; D is perhaps TRBD2 (6 bases). This CDR3 has 12 residues. From germline, CDR1 is SGHKS and CDR2 YYEKEE (reference sequence). The CDR3 DNA is TGTGCCTGCAGCCGCGGAGGGGTCGAGCAGTACTTC. Its protein product is CACSRGGVEQYF.

This clonotype was seen at least ten times. The V and J genes are TRBV19 and TRBJ1-1; D perhaps matches TRBD1 (6 bases). V was pared by 3 bases and J by 10 bases, with 12 bases between. The CDR3 has 12 residues. Germline assignment: CDR1 LNHDA and CDR2 SQIVND (reference sequence). CDR3 in amino acids: CASSIRTAGAFF. CDR3 DNA sequence: TGTGCCAGTAGTATCCGGACAGCTGGAGCTTTCTTT.

Turning to this clonotype: This sequence may be a read error, since a much larger clone differs from it by one base. The rearrangement joins TRBV19 to TRBJ1-4; D uncertain. Germline lookup yields CDR1 LNHDA and CDR2 SQIVND (reference sequence). The CDR3 is 14 amino acids. The V and J ends lost 3 bases and 6 bases respectively, with 11 bases between them. The CDR3 is CASSIEIQDEKLFF. CDR3 DNA: TGTGCCAGTAGTATCGAAATCCAAGATGAAAAACTGTTTTTT.

J is TRBJ1-2 and V is TRBV6-5; D is unclear. Trimming took 2 bases from V and 0 from J, leaving 7 bases between them. This CDR3 has 14 amino acids. Germline V gives CDR1 MNHEY, CDR2 SVGAGI. The CDR3 sequence is CASSYKGANYGYTF. As DNA, the CDR3 is TGTGCCAGCAGTTACAAAGGAGCTAACTATGGCTACACCTTC.

This clonotype occurred many times. The V and J genes are TRBV29-1 and TRBJ1-1, with 10 bases fitting TRBD1. J gave up 10 bases and V 5 bases, and 7 bases lay outside the gene matches. Germline-derived CDR1 and CDR2 are SQVTM and ANQGSEA. The CDR3 length is 12 residues. The CDR3 region has the DNA TGCAGCGTTTTCAGACAGGGGGCTTCAGCTTTCTTT. This translates into CSVFRQGASAFF.

At least ten counts were recorded for this clonotype. This chain connects TRBV19 to TRBJ1-6; possible D gene TRBD1, 5 bases. V was pared by 10 bases and J by 7 bases, with 14 bases between. The germline V gene has CDR1 LNHDA and CDR2 SQIVND (reference sequence). CDR3 length equals 13 residues. The CDR3: CATRVTQNSPLHF. CDR3 DNA: TGTGCCACCAGGGTAACACAGAATTCACCCCTCCACTTT.

V is TRBV11-3 and J is TRBJ2-7, with 7 bases lining up with TRBD1. Per germline, CDR1 SGHNT and CDR2 YENEEA. The V gene end was trimmed by 5 bases and the J gene end by 7 bases; junction bases not matched to a gene: 8. The CDR3 spans 13 residues. The CDR3 coding sequence is TGTGCCAGCAGCCTCCCGACAGGGCGGGAGCAGTACTTC. It codes for CASSLPTGREQYF.

The J gene is TRBJ2-3, the V gene TRBV19; 9 bases match TRBD2. Looked up from germline, CDR1 is LNHDA and CDR2 is SQIVND (reference sequence). This CDR3 is 14 amino acids long. The CDR3 region has the DNA TGTGCTTCCCGGACTAGCGAGTACACAGATACGCAGTATTTT. Translating gives CASRTSEYTDTQYF.

The rearrangement links TRBV6-4 to TRBJ2-7; maybe TRBD1 (6 bases). V was cut by 2 bases and J by 0 bases, with 11 bases left in between. CDR3 length equals 15 residues. Germline V gene lookup returns CDR1 MRHNA and CDR2 SNTAGT. The CDR3 sequence: CASSDGTHASYEQYF. In nucleotides, the CDR3 is TGTGCCAGCAGTGACGGGACACACGCCTCCTACGAGCAGTACTTC.

This clonotype was counted many times. The J gene is TRBJ2-5, the V gene TRBV12-3 or TRBV12-4; the match to TRBD1 covers 8 bases. The CDR3 has 15 residues. After removal of 6 bases from V and 7 bases from J, the junction contained 13 bases not matched to a gene. The CDR3 region is CASSPIGQGGGTQYF. In DNA, the CDR3 is TGTGCCAGCAGCCCAATTGGACAGGGAGGAGGGACCCAGTACTTC.

V gene TRBV29-1 combines with J gene TRBJ2-5; TRBD1 is a possible D gene (5 bases). CDR1 and CDR2 from the germline V gene are SQVTM and ANQGSEA. The CDR3 runs 12 residues. V lost 5 bases and J 5 bases, leaving 12 bases between the germline ends. This chain's CDR3 is CSVQSTVETQYF. DNA of the CDR3: TGCAGCGTTCAGTCGACAGTGGAGACCCAGTACTTC.

There are many counts of this clonotype. A junction end diverges from the germline sequence, so it may reflect a read error. The genes are TRBV7-7 and TRBJ1-6; no clear D gene. Germline V gives CDR1 SSHAT, CDR2 FNYEAQ (reference sequence). CDR3 size: 16 residues. The CDR3, as DNA: TGTGCTAGCAGCTTGGTAAATAGGGTATATAATTCACCCCTCCACTTT. Translation: CASSLVNRVYNSPLHF.

In its sample, this clonotype was seen many times. The chain carries TRBV29-1 and TRBJ1-2; 9 bases line up with TRBD1. The CDR3 extends over 14 amino acids. Germline values: CDR1 SQVTM, CDR2 ANQGSEA. Trimming cost V 4 bases and J 8 bases; bases outside gene matches: 11. As DNA, the CDR3 is TGCAGCGTTGGACGACCACAGGGGGCAGGAGGCTACACCTTC. Translated: CSVGRPQGAGGYTF.

This clonotype was picked up many times. The DNA of the CDR3 is TGTGCCAGTAGTACGACAGGGGTACAGCCCCAGCATTTT. Translating it yields CASSTTGVQPQHF. This rearrangement joins TRBV19 to TRBJ1-5; 8 bases fit TRBD1. V was pared by 4 bases and J by 7 bases, with 3 bases of the junction left unmatched. Germline CDR1 reads LNHDA; CDR2 reads SQIVND (reference sequence). The CDR3 runs to 13 residues.

A single count supports this clonotype. The chain couples TRBV5-1 to TRBJ2-7; no firm D call. CDR3 length: 15 residues. CDR1 is SGHRS and CDR2 is YFSETQ in the germline V gene. V shed 3 bases and J shed 2 bases, with 15 bases lying between them. CDR3 protein: CASSSETQFTYEQYF. The CDR3 coding sequence is TGCGCCAGCAGCTCAGAGACACAGTTTACCTACGAGCAGTACTTC.

Concerning this clonotype: This may come from a read error, since a much larger clone is one base off. This chain links TRBV10-3 with TRBJ1-2; D is ambiguous. The CDR3 length is 15 residues. Germline CDR1 reads ENHRY; CDR2 reads SYGVKD. The CDR3 DNA reads as TGTGCCAGCAGTGACCCTTGGGGAAGGCCCTGTGGCTACACCTTC. Translating it yields CASSDPWGRPCGYTF.

This clonotype showed up just a few times. The chain couples TRBV5-1 to TRBJ1-5; 7 bases align to TRBD1. In germline, CDR1 is SGHRS, CDR2 YFSETQ. This CDR3 is 17 amino acids long. V lost 4 bases, J lost 2 bases, and 12 bases stayed unmatched. This CDR3 reads CASSSQTGRFGNQPQHF. The CDR3 bases are TGCGCCAGCAGCAGTCAGACAGGGAGGTTTGGCAATCAGCCCCAGCATTTT.

This clonotype showed up many times. The chain combines TRBV19 with TRBJ2-7, with 7 bases identical to TRBD1. V shed 5 bases, J shed 3 bases, and the junction held 7 bases outside the gene matches. The CDR3 is 14 residues long. Germline CDR1 is LNHDA and CDR2 is SQIVND (reference sequence). This chain's CDR3 is CASSSGTVDYEQYF. The CDR3 DNA sequence: TGTGCCAGTAGTTCCGGGACAGTCGACTACGAGCAGTACTTC.

This clonotype was seen many times. This chain joins TRBV19 and TRBJ1-1, with unresolved D. V gave up 4 bases and J gave up 4 bases, with 16 bases separating them. Germline V lookup: CDR1 LNHDA, CDR2 SQIVND (reference sequence). This CDR3 is 15 amino acids long. The CDR3 is CASSTQAAVGTEAFF. The CDR3 nucleotides read TGTGCCAGTAGTACCCAGGCCGCGGTCGGCACTGAAGCTTTCTTT.

This clonotype has a count of ten or more. The chain joins TRBV12-3 or TRBV12-4 to TRBJ2-5; D is undetermined. V was cut by 5 bases and J by 7 bases, with 14 bases left in between. The CDR3 length is 13 residues. The CDR3 protein is CASSPTARGTQYF. CDR3 nucleotide sequence: TGTGCCAGCAGTCCGACCGCGCGTGGGACCCAGTACTTC.

A word on this clonotype: This may stem from a read error, because a much larger clone lies one nucleotide away. J is TRBJ2-5 and V is TRBV7-9; D unclear. Looked up from germline, CDR1 is SEHNR and CDR2 is FQNEAQ (reference sequence). The CDR3 has 15 residues. CDR3 in amino acids: CATSLGNTRAETQYF. CDR3 DNA sequence: TGTGCCACCAGCTTAGGGAATACACGGGCGGAGACCCAGTACTTC.

This clonotype was detected many times. The chain uses TRBV29-1 and TRBJ2-2; the match to TRBD2 covers 14 bases. The CDR3 consists of 16 residues. Germline loops: CDR1 SQVTM, CDR2 ANQGSEA. Trimming cost V 1 base and J 7 bases; bases outside gene matches: 5. This CDR3 reads CSVEGTSGGFSGELFF. CDR3 nucleotide sequence: TGCAGCGTTGAAGGGACTAGCGGGGGGTTCAGCGGGGAGCTGTTTTTT.